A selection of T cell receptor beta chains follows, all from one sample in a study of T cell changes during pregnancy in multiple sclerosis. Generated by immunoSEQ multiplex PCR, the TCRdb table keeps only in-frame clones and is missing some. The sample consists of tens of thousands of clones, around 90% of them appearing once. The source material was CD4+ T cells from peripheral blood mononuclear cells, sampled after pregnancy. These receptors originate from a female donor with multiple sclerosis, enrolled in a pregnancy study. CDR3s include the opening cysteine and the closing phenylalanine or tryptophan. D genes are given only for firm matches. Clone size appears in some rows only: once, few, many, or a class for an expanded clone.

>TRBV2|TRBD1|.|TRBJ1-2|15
CASSERDSWNYGYTF
TGTGCCAGCAGTGAACGGGACAGCTGGAACTATGGCTACACCTTC
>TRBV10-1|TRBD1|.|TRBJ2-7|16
CASSEKSGTASYEQYF
TGCGCCAGCAGTGAGAAATCCGGGACAGCCTCCTACGAGCAGTACTTC
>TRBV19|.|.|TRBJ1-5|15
CASSIEEANNQPQHF
TGTGCCAGTAGTATAGAGGAGGCCAACAATCAGCCCCAGCATTTT
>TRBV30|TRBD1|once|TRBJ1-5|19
CAWSPTRGLQRGSNQPQHF
TGTGCCTGGAGCCCAACTAGGGGGCTACAACGGGGCAGCAATCAGCCCCAGCATTTT
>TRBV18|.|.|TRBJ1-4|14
CASSPQPQNEKLFF
TGTGCCAGCTCACCACAGCCACAGAATGAAAAACTGTTTTTT
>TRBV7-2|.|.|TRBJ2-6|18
CASSPSGRGNSGANVLTF
TGTGCCAGCAGCCCCTCGGGCAGAGGGAACTCTGGGGCCAACGTCCTGACTTTC
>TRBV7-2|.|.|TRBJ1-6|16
CASSLGGVGYNSPLHF
TGTGCCAGCAGCTTAGGGGGGGTCGGGTATAATTCTCCCCTCCACTTT
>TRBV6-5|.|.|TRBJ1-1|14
CVCRRRVQNTEAFF
TGTGTCTGTCGGCGCAGGGTTCAGAACACTGAAGCTTTCTTT
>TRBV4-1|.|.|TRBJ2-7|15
CASSQESRGYYEQYF
TGCGCCAGCAGCCAAGAGAGCAGGGGCTACTACGAGCAGTACTTC
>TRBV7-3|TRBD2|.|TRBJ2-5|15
CASSILAGGPETQYF
TGTGCCAGCAGCATCTTAGCGGGGGGGCCGGAGACCCAGTACTTC
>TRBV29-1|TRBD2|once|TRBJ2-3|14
CSVGRGGYTDTQYF
TGCAGCGTTGGGCGGGGGGGATACACAGATACGCAGTATTTT
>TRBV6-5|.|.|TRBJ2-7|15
CATRRGPSDTYEQYF
TGTGCCACCCGAAGGGGCCCTAGCGATACCTACGAGCAGTACTTC
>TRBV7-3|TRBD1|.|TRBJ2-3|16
CASSLPTGSGTDTQYF
TGTGCCAGCAGCTTACCGACAGGGTCCGGCACAGATACGCAGTATTTT
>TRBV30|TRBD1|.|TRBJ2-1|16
CAWSVRGLSSYNEQFF
TGTGCCTGGAGTGTAAGGGGGCTGAGCTCCTACAATGAGCAGTTCTTC
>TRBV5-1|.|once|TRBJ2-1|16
CASSLGPGSSYNEQFF
TGCGCCAGCAGCTTGGGTCCCGGGTCCTCCTACAATGAGCAGTTCTTC
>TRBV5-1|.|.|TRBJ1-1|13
CASSLEPRLPAFF
TGCGCCAGCAGCTTAGAGCCGCGTCTCCCGGCTTTCTTT
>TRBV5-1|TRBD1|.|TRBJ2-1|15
CASSSQGQGVDEQFF
TGCGCCAGCAGCTCCCAGGGACAGGGGGTTGATGAGCAGTTCTTC
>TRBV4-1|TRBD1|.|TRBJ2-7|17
CASSQPRQGTRSYEQYF
TGCGCCAGCAGCCAACCTCGACAGGGGACGAGGTCCTACGAGCAGTACTTC
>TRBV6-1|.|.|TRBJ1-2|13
CASSERREKGYTF
TGTGCCAGCAGTGAACGCAGGGAAAAAGGCTACACCTTC
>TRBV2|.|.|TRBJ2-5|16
CASTPLLAAAGETQYF
TGTGCCAGCACCCCCCTGCTGGCAGCGGCGGGGGAGACCCAGTACTTC
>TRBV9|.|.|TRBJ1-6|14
CASSIRRENSPLHF
TGTGCCAGCAGCATTAGACGGGAGAATTCACCCCTCCACTTT
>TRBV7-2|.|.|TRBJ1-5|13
CASSLSLNQPQHF
TGTGCCAGCAGCTTATCCCTCAATCAGCCCCAGCATTTT
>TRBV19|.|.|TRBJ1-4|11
CATLTNEKLFF
TGTGCCACCCTTACTAATGAAAAACTGTTTTTT
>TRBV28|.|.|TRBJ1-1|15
CASSLRSHFNTEAFF
TGTGCCAGCAGTTTACGGTCTCACTTTAACACTGAAGCTTTCTTT
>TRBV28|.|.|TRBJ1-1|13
CASSLRQPTEAFF
TGTGCCAGCAGTTTGAGGCAGCCCACTGAAGCTTTCTTT
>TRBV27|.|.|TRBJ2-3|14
CASGGASSTDTQYF
TGTGCCAGCGGGGGGGCTTCAAGCACAGATACGCAGTATTTT
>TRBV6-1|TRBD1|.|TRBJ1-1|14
CASSMTGVNTEAFF
TGTGCCAGCAGCATGACAGGGGTGAACACTGAAGCTTTCTTT
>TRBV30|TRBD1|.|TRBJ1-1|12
CASDRGNTEAFF
TGTGCCTCTGACAGGGGGAACACTGAAGCTTTCTTT
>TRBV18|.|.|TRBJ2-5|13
CASSPNLAETQYF
TGTGCCAGCTCACCAAATTTAGCAGAGACCCAGTACTTC
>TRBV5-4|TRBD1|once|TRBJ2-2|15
CASSLPTTGVGELFF
TGTGCCAGCAGCTTGCCAACCACAGGGGTCGGGGAGCTGTTTTTT
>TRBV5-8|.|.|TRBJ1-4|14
CASTPGQPNEKLFF
TGTGCCAGCACCCCCGGACAGCCTAATGAAAAACTGTTTTTT
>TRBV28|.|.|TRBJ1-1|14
CASSLPVLNTEAFF
TGTGCCAGCAGTCTTCCGGTCCTGAACACTGAAGCTTTCTTT
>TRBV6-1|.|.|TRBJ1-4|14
CASSPQGRVEKLFF
TGTGCCAGCAGCCCACAGGGTCGGGTCGAAAAACTGTTTTTT
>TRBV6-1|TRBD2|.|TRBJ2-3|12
CLSGGASDTQYF
TGCCTTAGCGGGGGGGCCTCAGATACGCAGTATTTT
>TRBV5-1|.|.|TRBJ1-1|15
CASSPIDSRNTEAFF
TGCGCCAGCAGCCCAATCGACAGTCGGAACACTGAAGCTTTCTTT
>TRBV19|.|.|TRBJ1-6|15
CASRFRVASNSPLHF
TGTGCCAGTAGATTCCGGGTCGCCAGTAATTCACCCCTCCACTTT
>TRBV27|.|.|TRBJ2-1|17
CASSLFVGGAQYNEQFF
TGTGCCAGCAGTTTATTTGTCGGCGGGGCCCAATATAATGAGCAGTTCTTC
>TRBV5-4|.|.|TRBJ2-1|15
CASSWGQDGYNEQFF
TGTGCCAGCAGCTGGGGCCAAGACGGCTACAATGAGCAGTTCTTC
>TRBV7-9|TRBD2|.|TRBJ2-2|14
CASSVRGGIGELFF
TGTGCCAGCAGCGTCCGGGGGGGGATCGGGGAGCTGTTTTTT
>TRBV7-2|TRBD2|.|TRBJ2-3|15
CASSSTSGVSDTQYF
TGTGCCAGCAGCTCGACTAGCGGGGTTTCAGATACGCAGTATTTT
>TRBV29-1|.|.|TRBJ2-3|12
CSVGGFTDTQYF
TGCAGCGTTGGAGGGTTCACAGATACGCAGTATTTT